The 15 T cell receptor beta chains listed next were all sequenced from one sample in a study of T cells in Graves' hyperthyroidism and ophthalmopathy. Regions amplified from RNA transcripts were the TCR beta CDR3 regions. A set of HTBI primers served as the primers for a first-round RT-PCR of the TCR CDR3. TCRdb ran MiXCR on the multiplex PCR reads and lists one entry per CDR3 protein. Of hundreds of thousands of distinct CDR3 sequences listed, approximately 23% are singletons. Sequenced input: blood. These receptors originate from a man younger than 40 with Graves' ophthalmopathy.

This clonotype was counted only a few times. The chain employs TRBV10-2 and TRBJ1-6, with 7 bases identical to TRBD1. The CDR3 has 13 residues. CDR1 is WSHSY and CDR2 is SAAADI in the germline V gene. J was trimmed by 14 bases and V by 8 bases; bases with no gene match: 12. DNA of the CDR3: TGCGCCAGCCTACAGGGGACCCATCCCTCCCTCCACTTT. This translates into CASLQGTHPSLHF.

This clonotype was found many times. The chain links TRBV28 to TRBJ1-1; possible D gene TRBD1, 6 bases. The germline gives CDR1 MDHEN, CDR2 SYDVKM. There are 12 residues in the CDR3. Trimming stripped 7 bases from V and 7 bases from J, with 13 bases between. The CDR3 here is CASNNRVGEAFF. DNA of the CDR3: TGTGCCAGCAATAACAGGGTGGGTGAAGCTTTCTTT.

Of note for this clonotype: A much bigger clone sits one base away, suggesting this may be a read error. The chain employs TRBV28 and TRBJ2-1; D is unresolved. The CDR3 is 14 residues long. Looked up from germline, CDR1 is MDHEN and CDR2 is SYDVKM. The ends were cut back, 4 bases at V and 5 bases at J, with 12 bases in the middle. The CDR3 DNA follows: TGTGCCAGCAGTTCACCCTCAGCCAACAATGAGCAGTTCTTC. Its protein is CASSSPSANNEQFF.

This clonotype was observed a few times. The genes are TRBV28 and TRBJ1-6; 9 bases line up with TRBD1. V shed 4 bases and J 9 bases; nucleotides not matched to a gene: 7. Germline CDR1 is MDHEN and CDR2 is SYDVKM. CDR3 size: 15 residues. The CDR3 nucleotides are TGTGCCAGCAGTTACCTCGGGACAGGGCCTTCACCCCTCCACTTT. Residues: CASSYLGTGPSPLHF.

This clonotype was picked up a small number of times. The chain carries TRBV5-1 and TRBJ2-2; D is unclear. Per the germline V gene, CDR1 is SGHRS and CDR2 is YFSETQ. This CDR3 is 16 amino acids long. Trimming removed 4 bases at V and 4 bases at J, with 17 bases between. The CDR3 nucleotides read TGCGCCAGCAGCCCCAGTTCCGTTGGTGGCACCGGGGAGCTGTTTTTT. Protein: CASSPSSVGGTGELFF.

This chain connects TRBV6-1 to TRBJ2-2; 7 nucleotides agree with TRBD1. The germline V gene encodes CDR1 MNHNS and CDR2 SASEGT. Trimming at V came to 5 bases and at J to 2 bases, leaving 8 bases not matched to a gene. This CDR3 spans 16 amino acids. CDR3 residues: CASSRERTGNTGELFF. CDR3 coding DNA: TGTGCCAGCAGTAGGGAAAGGACAGGTAACACCGGGGAGCTGTTTTTT.

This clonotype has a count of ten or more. CDR3 in DNA: TGCAGTGCTCCCGGGACAGGGGACCTTCTAGTGGAGACCCAGTACTTC. It codes for CSAPGTGDLLVETQYF. The rearrangement joins TRBV20-1 to TRBJ2-5; TRBD1 agrees at 10 bases. The CDR3 has 16 residues. V was clipped by 5 bases and J by 5 bases; unmatched bases: 14. Germline CDR1 DFQATT, CDR2 SNEGSKA (reference sequence).

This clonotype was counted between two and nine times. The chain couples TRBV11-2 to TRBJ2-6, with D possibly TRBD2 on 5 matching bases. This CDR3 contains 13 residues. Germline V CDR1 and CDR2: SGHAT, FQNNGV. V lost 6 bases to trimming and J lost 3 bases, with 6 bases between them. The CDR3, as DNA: TGTGCCAGCAGGAGGGTTGGGGCCAACGTCCTGACTTTC. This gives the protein CASRRVGANVLTF.

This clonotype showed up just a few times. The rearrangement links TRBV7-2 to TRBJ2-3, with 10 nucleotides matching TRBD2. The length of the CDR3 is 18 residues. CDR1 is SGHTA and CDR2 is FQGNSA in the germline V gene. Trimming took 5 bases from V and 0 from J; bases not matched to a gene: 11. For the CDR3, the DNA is TGTGCCAGCAGCCTGAGGACTAGCGGTACCGCTAGCACAGATACGCAGTATTTT. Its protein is CASSLRTSGTASTDTQYF.

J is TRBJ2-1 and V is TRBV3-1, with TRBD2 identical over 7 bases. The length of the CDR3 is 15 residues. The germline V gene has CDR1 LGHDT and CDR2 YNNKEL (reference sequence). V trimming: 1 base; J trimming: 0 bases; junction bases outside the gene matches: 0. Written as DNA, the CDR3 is TGTGCCAGCAGCCAAGGGACTAGCTCCTACAATGAGCAGTTCTTC. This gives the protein CASSQGTSSYNEQFF.

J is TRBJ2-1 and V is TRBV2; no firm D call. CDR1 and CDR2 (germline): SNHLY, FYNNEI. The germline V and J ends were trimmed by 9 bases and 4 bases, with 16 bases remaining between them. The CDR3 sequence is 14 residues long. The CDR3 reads CASFLRPGYNEQFF. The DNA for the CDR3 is TGTGCCAGTTTTCTAAGACCAGGTTACAATGAGCAGTTCTTC.

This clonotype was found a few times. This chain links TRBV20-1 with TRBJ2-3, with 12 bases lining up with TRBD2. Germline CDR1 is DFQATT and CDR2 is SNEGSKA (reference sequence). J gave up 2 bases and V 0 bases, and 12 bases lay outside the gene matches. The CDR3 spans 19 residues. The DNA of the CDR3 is TGCAGTGCTAGAGATCCTAGCGGGAGGGCCCGAGCTCTCACAGATACGCAGTATTTT. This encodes CSARDPSGRARALTDTQYF.

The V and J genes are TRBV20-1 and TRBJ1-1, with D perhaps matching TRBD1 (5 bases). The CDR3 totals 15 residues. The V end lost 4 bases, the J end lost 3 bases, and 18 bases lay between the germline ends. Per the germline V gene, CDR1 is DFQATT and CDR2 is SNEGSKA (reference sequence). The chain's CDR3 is CSATPPWGEDTEAFF. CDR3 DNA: TGCAGTGCTACACCCCCGTGGGGCGAGGACACTGAAGCTTTCTTT.

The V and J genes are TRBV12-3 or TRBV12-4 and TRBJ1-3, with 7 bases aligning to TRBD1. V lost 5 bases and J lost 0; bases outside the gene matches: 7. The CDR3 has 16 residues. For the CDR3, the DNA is TGTGCCAGCAGTCCCGGGACAGCTTACTCTGGAAACACCATATATTTT. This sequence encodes CASSPGTAYSGNTIYF.

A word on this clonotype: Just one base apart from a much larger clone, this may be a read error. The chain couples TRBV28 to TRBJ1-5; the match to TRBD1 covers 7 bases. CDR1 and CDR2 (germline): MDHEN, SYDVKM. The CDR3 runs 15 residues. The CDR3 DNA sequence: TGTGCCAGCAGTATGGGACAGTTTAGCGATCAGCCCCAGCATTTT. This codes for CASSMGQFSDQPQHF.